The 27 T cell receptor beta chains presented below share a single source sample, sequenced in a study of tumor-infiltrating lymphocytes in primary liver carcinoma (TCRdb year 2017). These reads were obtained on an Illumina HiSeq 2500. A constant-region primer and ProtoScript II reverse transcriptase were used to reverse-transcribe TCRbeta-specific cDNA from approximately 500 ng total RNA. Construction of the TCRbeta libraries relied on three nested rounds of multiplex PCR, following a slightly modified ARM-PCR procedure. Multiplex TRBV1-TRBV30 forward primers and a Cbeta reverse primer were used in the first two PCR rounds, each of which was run for around 10 cycles. The public reads were quality trimmed at Q25 with fastp and then assembled into clones with MiXCR by TCRdb, keeping productive beta chains. One record per CDR3 amino acid sequence lists the most common genes and DNA. This sample gives 300,000 to 350,000 distinct CDR3 sequences in total; less than 65% of them show up just once. Roughly 6% of the sample belongs to the ten largest clones.

Blood RNA was extracted from unsorted whole blood with TRIzol reagent; germline DNA came from the DNeasy Blood & Tissue kit. Material: peripheral blood. The receptors stem from a man aged 35 to 55 with primary liver carcinoma and hepatitis B virus infection.

The chain joins TRBV10-3 to TRBJ1-5; D perhaps matches TRBD1 (5 bases). CDR3 length: 17 residues. Trimming took 2 bases from V and 1 from J, leaving 15 bases between them. Germline-derived CDR1 and CDR2 are ENHRY and SYGVKD. The CDR3 region has the DNA TGTGCCATCAGTGAGGTCAGGGTATTGGGAAGCAATCAGCCCCAGCATTTT. It yields the protein CAISEVRVLGSNQPQHF.

Of note for this clonotype: It is likely a read error, because the conserved phenylalanine at the end of the CDR3 is missing. The limits of the CDR3 on the DNA are not certain, so only TCRdb's listed CDR3 is given. This chain connects TRBV11-3 to TRBJ1-1. Germline V gene lookup returns CDR1 SGHNT and CDR2 YENEEA. The CDR3 contains 12 residues when both ends are counted. CDR3: CASWEGNTETIS.

This rearrangement joins TRBV5-4 to TRBJ2-2; TRBD2 matches 9 bases. The CDR3 is 16 amino acids. Germline CDR1 reads SGHNT; CDR2 reads YYREEE (reference sequence). The junction had 7 bases not matched to a gene; V was cut back by 0 bases and J by 7 bases. CDR3 loop: CASSLAGLAGHGELFF. In nucleotides, the CDR3 is TGTGCCAGCAGCTTGGCTGGGCTAGCGGGACACGGGGAGCTGTTTTTT.

As for this clonotype: Compared with germline, one end of the junction differs, possibly owing to a read error. The chain is built from TRBV11-2 and TRBJ2-7, with 8 nucleotides matching TRBD2. CDR1 SGHAT and CDR2 FQNNGV come from the germline V gene. This CDR3 contains 15 residues. The CDR3 nucleotides read TGTGCCAGCAGCTTAACTAGCGGAAAATTCTACGAACAGTACTTC. Translating gives CASSLTSGKFYEQYF.

Note on this clonotype: At one end the junction does not follow the germline gene, possibly because of a read error. The rearrangement links TRBV11-2 to TRBJ2-5; D gene unclear. Germline CDR1 is SGHAT and CDR2 is FQNNGV. CDR3 length: 14 residues. The CDR3: CACSFVPGQETQYF. The CDR3 DNA follows: TGTGCCTGCAGCTTCGTACCGGGTCAAGAGACCCAGTACTTC.

This clonotype came up many times. V usage is TRBV29-1 and J usage is TRBJ2-1; tentative D call: TRBD1 (5 bases). V lost 5 bases to trimming and J lost 6 bases, with 14 bases between them. CDR1 and CDR2 from the germline V gene are SQVTM and ANQGSEA. The CDR3 runs to 13 residues. CDR3 sequence: CSVSTGRGNEQFF. In DNA, the CDR3 is TGCAGCGTTAGTACAGGCCGCGGCAATGAGCAGTTCTTC.

A note on this clonotype: A clone one base away is much larger, so this may be a read error. The rearrangement uses TRBV6-5 and TRBJ2-5; TRBD1 is a possible D gene (6 bases). This CDR3 region has 15 residues. In germline, CDR1 is MNHEY, CDR2 SVGAGI. The CDR3 reads CVSSYARTVQETQYF. In nucleotides, the CDR3 is TGTGTCAGCAGTTACGCCAGGACAGTCCAAGAGACCCAGTACTTC.

Of note for this clonotype: A read error may explain this, as a much larger clone is one base away. The V call is TRBV6-1, the J call TRBJ2-1, with TRBD2 matching over 7 bases. This CDR3 is 12 amino acids long. Germline assignment: CDR1 MNHNS and CDR2 SASEGT. CDR3 nucleotide sequence: TGTGCCAGCAGTCAGACGGGACTAACGGGGGAGTTC. Translated: CASSQTGLTGEF.

Concerning this clonotype itself: Given a much more abundant clone one base away, this may be a read error. The chain is built from TRBV10-2 and TRBJ2-5; 9 bases are a match to TRBD1. The germline gives CDR1 WSHSY, CDR2 SAAADI. The CDR3 runs 14 residues. Here the CDR3 reads CTSKDTGGAGTQYF. The CDR3 DNA is TGCACCAGCAAGGATACAGGGGGCGCGGGGACCCAGTACTTC.

This clonotype occurred once. The junction departs from germline at one end; a sequencing error may be responsible. This chain connects TRBV6-1 to TRBJ2-1; 12 bases line up with TRBD2. The germline V gene has CDR1 MNHNS and CDR2 SASEGT. The CDR3 covers 15 residues. This CDR3 reads CAGSLRLAGDHKQFF. DNA of the CDR3: TGTGCCGGCAGTTTACGACTAGCGGGAGACCATAAGCAGTTCTTC.

The chain couples TRBV29-1 to TRBJ2-1; 8 nucleotides match TRBD2. The germline V gene encodes CDR1 SQVTM and CDR2 ANQGSEA. This CDR3 has 13 amino acids. The CDR3, as DNA: TGCAGTCTTGAAACGACTAGCGACAATGAGCAGTTCTTC. This encodes CSLETTSDNEQFF.

This clonotype is a singleton in its sample. This may stem from a read error, because a much larger clone lies one nucleotide away. This chain links TRBV6-6 with TRBJ1-1; D perhaps matches TRBD1 (5 bases). CDR1 is MNHNY and CDR2 is SVGAGI in the germline V gene (reference sequence). The CDR3 loop spans 14 amino acids. The CDR3 loop reads CANSYSGQNTEAFF. The CDR3 DNA reads TGTGCCAACAGTTATTCCGGACAGAACACTGAAGCTTTCTTT.

This clonotype has only a few counts. V usage is TRBV10-3 and J usage is TRBJ1-2; 8 nucleotides line up with TRBD1. The CDR3 has 13 amino acids. CDR1 and CDR2 from the germline V gene are ENHRY and SYGVKD. J lost 10 bases, V lost 5 bases, and 9 bases had no gene match. The CDR3 DNA reads TGTGCCATCAGTCAGGAAGGCCAGGGGGCCTACACCTTC. It encodes CAISQEGQGAYTF.

This clonotype occurred once. A much more abundant neighbour one base away suggests this may be a read error. This chain connects TRBV10-3 to TRBJ2-7, with 7 bases lining up with TRBD2. Germline CDR1 ENHRY, CDR2 SYGVKD. CDR3 length equals 14 residues. Trimming removed 8 bases from V and 6 bases from J; junction bases left unmatched: 13. In DNA, the CDR3 is TGTGCCATCCTCCAGGAACTATCGGGAGGCGAGCAGTACTTC. Translated, it gives CAILQELSGGEQYF.

Notes on this clonotype: Germline and junction disagree at one end, which may indicate a read error. This sequence joins TRBV11-2 and TRBJ1-4; D is unresolved. Germline-derived CDR1 and CDR2 are SGHAT and FQNNGV. This CDR3 is built from 16 residues. CDR3 in DNA: TGTGTCAGCAGCTTAGATCATGGAGGGTTTAATAAAAAACTGTTTTTT. As protein: CVSSLDHGGFNKKLFF.

This clonotype was seen many times. A much larger clonotype is one base distant, so this may be a read error. V is TRBV11-2 and J is TRBJ2-1; unclear D gene. This CDR3 contains 15 residues. Germline V gene sequence: CDR1 SGHAT, CDR2 FQNNGV. The CDR3 DNA reads TGTGCCGGCAGCTTAGAAAGCAGTTCCTACAATGAGCAGTTCTTC. It translates to CAGSLESSSYNEQFF.

This clonotype was detected a few times. The CDR3 DNA is TGTGCCAGCAGCACCCTGACAGGGTTATACCGCGAGCAGTACTTC. It yields the protein CASSTLTGLYREQYF. This chain joins TRBV7-9 and TRBJ2-7, with 7 bases identical to TRBD1. The junction had 13 bases not matched to a gene; V was cut back by 5 bases and J by 6 bases. Germline values: CDR1 SEHNR, CDR2 FQNEAQ (reference sequence). The CDR3 totals 15 residues. The complete variable domain, with remaining parts taken from reference TRBV7-9 and TRBJ2-7, reads DTGVSQNPRHKITKRGQNVTFRCDPISEHNRLYWYRQTLGQGPEFLTYFQNEAQLEKSRLLSDRFSAERPKGSFSTLEIQRTEQGDSAMYLCASSTLTGLYREQYFGPGTRLTVT.

Only a few counts were recorded for this clonotype. The genes are TRBV6-1 and TRBJ2-7; D not certain. The germline gives CDR1 MNHNS, CDR2 SASEGT. This CDR3 spans 15 amino acids. V lost 2 bases, J lost 2 bases, and 13 bases lay in between. The CDR3 protein is CASSESWQATYEQYF. In DNA form, the CDR3 reads TGTGCCAGCAGTGAAAGTTGGCAGGCCACCTACGAGCAGTACTTC.

This clonotype came up once. A much larger clone lies one base from this, so it may be a read error. This chain uses TRBV4-1 with TRBJ1-1; D is undetermined. This CDR3 spans 16 amino acids. CDR1 is MGHRA, CDR2 YSYEKL, per germline. Here the CDR3 DNA reads TGCGCCAGCAGCCAAGATATGTTCCGCATGAACACTGAAGCTCTCTTT. Protein: CASSQDMFRMNTEALF.

This clonotype has at least ten counts. The CDR3: CASSLTGYEQYF. CDR3 nucleotide sequence: TGTGCCAGCAGTTTGACTGGCTACGAGCAGTACTTC. The chain is built from TRBV12-3 or TRBV12-4 and TRBJ2-7; D is ambiguous. The ends were cut back, 3 bases at V and 3 bases at J, with 6 bases in the middle. There are 12 residues in the CDR3.

As concerns this clonotype: A much larger clone differs by one base, so this may be a read error. The genes are TRBV10-3 and TRBJ2-7; D gene ambiguous. Germline V gene data show CDR1 as ENHRY and CDR2 as SYGVKD. The CDR3 loop spans 14 amino acids. V dropped 7 bases and J dropped 3 bases, with 16 bases sitting between them. The CDR3: CAITSTDGNYEQYF. In nucleotides, the CDR3 is TGTGCCATCACGTCTACGGACGGAAACTACGAGCAGTACTTC.

As concerns this clonotype: Being one base from a much bigger clone, this may be a read error. The conserved closing phenylalanine or tryptophan is absent in this CDR3, likely reflecting a read error. The V call is TRBV5-6, the J call TRBJ2-7; D unclear. In germline, CDR1 is SGHDT, CDR2 YYEEEE. V was shortened by 0 bases and J by 4 bases, with 5 bases between the two germline ends. CDR3 length: 12 amino acids. The CDR3 DNA is TGTGCCAGCAGCTTGGACGTGTACGAGCAGTACATC. It yields the protein CASSLDVYEQYI.

Details on this clonotype: This may stem from a read error, because a much larger clone lies one nucleotide away. A read error is likely, as this CDR3 ends without the conserved phenylalanine or tryptophan. The chain carries TRBV6-1 and TRBJ2-2; D gene unclear. Trimming cost V 2 bases and J 2 bases, with 9 bases left between them. Germline-derived CDR1 and CDR2 are MNHNS and SASEGT. This CDR3 spans 15 amino acids. CDR3 loop: CASSERQPNTGELFL. Written as DNA, the CDR3 is TGTGCCAGCAGTGAAAGGCAGCCAAACACCGGGGAGCTGTTTCTT.

The V call is TRBV6-6, the J call TRBJ1-2; no definite D call. V lost 10 bases and J 0 bases, leaving 18 bases between the germline ends. In germline, CDR1 is MNHNY, CDR2 SVGAGI (reference sequence). The CDR3 has 15 amino acids. The CDR3 loop is CATERHQSSNYGYTF. The DNA of the CDR3 is TGTGCCACAGAGAGACACCAGAGCTCTAACTATGGCTACACCTTC.

Turning to this clonotype: This is likely a read error, given that the CDR3 carries no conserved phenylalanine or tryptophan at its end. The V and J genes are TRBV12-5 and TRBJ2-2; no reliable D call. This CDR3 comprises 16 residues. V was pared by 7 bases and J by 5 bases, with 20 bases between. Germline V CDR1 and CDR2: LGHNT, FRNRAP. The CDR3 nucleotides read TGTGCTAGTGCCCCGCCAGGCGGCCCCAGGACCGGGGAGCTGTTTATT. Translating gives CASAPPGGPRTGELFI.

This clonotype appeared a single time. In this CDR3 the conserved last residue, phenylalanine or tryptophan, is missing, so a read error is likely. The V gene is TRBV5-1, the J gene TRBJ2-7; 10 nucleotides align to TRBD1. V was pared by 3 bases and J by 3 bases, with 12 bases of the junction left unmatched. The length of the CDR3 is 17 residues. Germline V lookup: CDR1 SGHRS, CDR2 YFSETQ. Written as DNA, the CDR3 is TGCGCCAGCAGCTCCTCCACCCATGGACAGGGGGACTACGAGCAGTACATC. This translates into CASSSSTHGQGDYEQYI.

Of note for this clonotype: A clone one base away is much larger, so this may be a read error. The chain joins TRBV4-1 to TRBJ2-1, with 7 bases lining up with TRBD2. CDR3 length: 15 residues. Germline values: CDR1 MGHRA, CDR2 YSYEKL. CDR3: CANSQFGGSIREQFF. The CDR3 DNA sequence: TGCGCCAACAGCCAATTTGGCGGGAGTATTCGTGAGCAGTTCTTC.